This record covers a single T cell receptor (beta chain). No antigen is known for it. CD45RO-negative, CCR7-selected cells formed the naive CD8 fraction, which excluded terminally differentiated effector memory CD45RA+ cells. The data were obtained in a study of shared clonotypes between healthy human individuals. Notes on the study in general: Clonotype sharing among the donors was expected to vary with sequencing depth.

In the authors' methods: ImmunoSEQ only sent back junction sequences with no quality scores, so filtering was done differently. TCRdb's copy holds only in-frame clones and misses some; the assay was immunoSEQ multiplex PCR. D and trimming come from the DNA, and the V and J calls and clone size come from that table. Of 1.5 million to 2.5 million clones in the sample, just under 95% were seen once. The receptor was derived from a man younger than 35 in good health. The sequenced sample consisted of naive CD8+ T cells sorted from blood.

As DNA, the CDR3 is TGTGCCAGCAGTGGGGGGACAGCCTACGAGCAGTACTTC. Translated, it gives CASSGGTAYEQYF. The genes are TRBV27 and TRBJ2-7, with D possibly TRBD1 on 7 matching bases. Germline-derived CDR1 and CDR2 are MNHEY and SMNVEV (reference sequence). The CDR3 covers 13 residues. Trimming took off 5 bases at V and 2 bases at J, with 10 bases between the two ends.